The table lists the clone carrying this T cell receptor (beta chain) with a few counts. As yet, its antigen is unknown. The source of the sample is a study of blood T cells in healthy people across ages. Primers used in a second PCR of about 6 to 12 cycles were a sample-barcoded 5' primer and a J-beta primer mix. One entry per CDR3 protein results from TCRdb running MiXCR on the 5' RACE reads. The data contain about 1,400,000 distinct CDR3 sequences, roughly 40% of them singletons. Findings and caveats of the study: Estimated diversity across one million T cells was deemed an underestimate.

This CDR3 has 16 amino acids. Trimming stripped 3 bases from V and 4 bases from J, with 18 bases between. From germline, CDR1 is SGHTA and CDR2 FQGNSA. Sequences were obtained from blood. The chain employs TRBV7-2 and TRBJ1-2; D is unclear. The receptor was isolated from a young woman in good health. CDR3 coding DNA: TGTGCCAGCAGCTTTTCAACCGACACCGGAACCTATGGCTACACCTTC. Translating it yields CASSFSTDTGTYGYTF.